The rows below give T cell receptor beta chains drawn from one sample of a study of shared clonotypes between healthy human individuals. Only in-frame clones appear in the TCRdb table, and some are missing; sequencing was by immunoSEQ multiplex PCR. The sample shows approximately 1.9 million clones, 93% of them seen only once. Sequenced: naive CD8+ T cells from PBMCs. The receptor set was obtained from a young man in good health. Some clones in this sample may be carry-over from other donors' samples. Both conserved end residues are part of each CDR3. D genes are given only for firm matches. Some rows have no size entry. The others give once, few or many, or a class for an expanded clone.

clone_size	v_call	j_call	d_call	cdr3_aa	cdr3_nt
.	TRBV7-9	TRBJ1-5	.	CASSPGQGHQPQHF	TGTGCCAGCAGCCCGGGCCAGGGTCATCAGCCCCAGCATTTT
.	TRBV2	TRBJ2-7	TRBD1	CASSERGTGVIYEQYF	TGTGCCAGCAGTGAACGCGGGACAGGGGTTATCTACGAGCAGTACTTC
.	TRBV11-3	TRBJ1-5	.	CASSLEAREIDQPQHF	TGTGCCAGCAGCTTAGAGGCCAGGGAAATCGATCAGCCCCAGCATTTT
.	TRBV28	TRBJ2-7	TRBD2	CASSLLGSGRSYEQYF	TGTGCCAGCAGTTTGCTGGGTAGCGGGAGATCCTACGAGCAGTACTTC
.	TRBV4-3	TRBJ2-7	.	CASSQVRTSYEQYF	TGCGCCAGCAGCCAAGTGCGGACGTCCTACGAGCAGTACTTC
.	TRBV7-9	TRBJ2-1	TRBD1	CASSFPGTGDNEQFF	TGTGCCAGCAGCTTCCCCGGGACAGGGGATAATGAGCAGTTCTTC
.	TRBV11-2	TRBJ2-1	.	CASSSRGGGSYNEQFF	TGTGCCAGCAGCTCACGAGGGGGGGGCTCCTACAATGAGCAGTTCTTC
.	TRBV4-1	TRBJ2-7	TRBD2	CASSHPPGTSGIYEQYF	TGCGCCAGCAGCCACCCACCCGGGACTAGCGGGATCTACGAGCAGTACTTC
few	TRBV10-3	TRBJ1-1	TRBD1	CAIGQEENTEAFF	TGTGCCATTGGACAGGAGGAGAACACTGAAGCTTTCTTT
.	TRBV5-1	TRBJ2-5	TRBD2	CASNFEPGLALETQYF	TGCGCCAGCAACTTTGAACCGGGACTAGCTTTGGAGACCCAGTACTTC
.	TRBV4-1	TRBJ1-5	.	CASSHPWRGLRSNQPQHF	TGCGCCAGCAGCCATCCCTGGAGGGGCCTTCGAAGCAATCAGCCCCAGCATTTT
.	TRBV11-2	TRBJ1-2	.	CASSPRSGLSNYGYTF	TGTGCCAGCAGCCCTCGTTCGGGGTTAAGTAACTATGGCTACACCTTC
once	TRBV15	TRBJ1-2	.	CATSVLQETLVYTF	TGTGCCACCAGCGTCCTCCAGGAGACGTTGGTCTACACCTTC
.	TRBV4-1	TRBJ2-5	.	CASSQRLDVSETQYF	TGCGCCAGCAGCCAGAGACTAGACGTCAGTGAGACCCAGTACTTC
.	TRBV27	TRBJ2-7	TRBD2	CASSLGSGSSYEQYF	TGTGCCAGCAGTTTAGGTAGCGGGAGCTCCTACGAGCAGTACTTC
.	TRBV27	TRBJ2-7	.	CASSKLSRESYEQYF	TGTGCCAGCAGTAAATTAAGCCGGGAGTCCTACGAGCAGTACTTC
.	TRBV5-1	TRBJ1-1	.	CASSSEGKTGNTEAFF	TGCGCCAGCAGCTCGGAGGGGAAGACAGGGAACACTGAAGCTTTCTTT
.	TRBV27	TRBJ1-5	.	CASSLIGSNQPQHF	TGTGCCAGCAGTTTAATCGGTAGTAATCAGCCCCAGCATTTT
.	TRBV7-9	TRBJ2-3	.	CASSLKVTDTQYF	TGTGCCAGCAGCCTCAAAGTCACAGATACGCAGTATTTT
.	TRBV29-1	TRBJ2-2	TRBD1	CSVHDRGVTGELFF	TGCAGCGTACACGACAGGGGGGTAACCGGGGAGCTGTTTTTT
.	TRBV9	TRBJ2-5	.	CASSVAQGRETQYF	TGTGCCAGCAGCGTAGCTCAGGGGAGAGAGACCCAGTACTTC
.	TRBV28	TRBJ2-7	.	CASSPHLEGFEQYF	TGTGCCAGCAGTCCTCATTTAGAGGGGTTCGAGCAGTACTTC
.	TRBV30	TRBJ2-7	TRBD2	CAFLGLVYHEQYF	TGTGCCTTCCTGGGACTAGTTTACCACGAGCAGTACTTC
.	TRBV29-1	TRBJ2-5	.	CSAGAQGEEETQYF	TGCAGCGCGGGGGCGCAGGGGGAAGAGGAGACCCAGTACTTC
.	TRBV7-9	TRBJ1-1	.	CASSYGQAEAFF	TGTGCCAGCAGTTATGGGCAGGCTGAAGCTTTCTTT
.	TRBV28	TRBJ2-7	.	CASSPTELGRLYEQYF	TGTGCCAGCAGTCCCACCGAATTGGGGAGACTGTACGAGCAGTACTTC
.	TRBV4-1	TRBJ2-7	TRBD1	CASSQVARGPRGEQYF	TGCGCCAGCAGCCAAGTTGCCAGGGGGCCCAGGGGGGAGCAGTACTTC
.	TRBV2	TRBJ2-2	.	CAILAQRTGELFF	TGTGCCATCCTCGCCCAGCGGACCGGGGAGCTGTTTTTT
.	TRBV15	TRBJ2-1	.	CASSRGRNYNEQFF	TGTGCAAGCTCCAGGGGCAGAAACTACAATGAGCAGTTCTTC
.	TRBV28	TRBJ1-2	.	CASSLSRPISNYGYTF	TGTGCCAGCAGTTTATCAAGGCCCATTTCTAACTATGGCTACACCTTC
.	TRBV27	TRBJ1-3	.	CASSNRASGNTIYF	TGTGCCAGCAGTAACAGAGCCTCTGGAAACACCATATATTTT
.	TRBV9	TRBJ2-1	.	CASWVGPTFSYNEQFF	TGTGCCAGCTGGGTGGGACCGACGTTCTCCTACAATGAGCAGTTCTTC
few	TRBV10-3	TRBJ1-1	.	CAISGGPAEAFF	TGTGCCATCAGTGGCGGTCCGGCTGAAGCTTTCTTT
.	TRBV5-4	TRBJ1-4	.	CASSLRGGGPANEKLFF	TGTGCCAGCAGCTTGCGTGGCGGGGGTCCGGCTAATGAAAAACTGTTTTTT
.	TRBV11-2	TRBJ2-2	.	CASSLRFQTGELFF	TGTGCCAGCAGCTTAAGGTTCCAGACCGGGGAGCTGTTTTTT
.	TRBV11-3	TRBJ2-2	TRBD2	CASSPTSGKNTGELFF	TGTGCCAGCAGCCCAACTAGCGGGAAGAACACCGGGGAGCTGTTTTTT
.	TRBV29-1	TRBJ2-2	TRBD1	CSAWTGNTGELFF	TGCAGCGCATGGACAGGAAACACCGGGGAGCTGTTTTTT
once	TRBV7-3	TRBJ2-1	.	CASSPSFDNEQFF	TGTGCCAGCAGCCCTAGCTTCGACAATGAGCAGTTCTTC
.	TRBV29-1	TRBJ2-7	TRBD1	CSVPQGDEQYF	TGCAGCGTTCCGCAGGGGGACGAGCAGTACTTC
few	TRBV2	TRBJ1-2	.	CASSDGNYYGYTF	TGTGCCAGCAGTGACGGGAACTACTATGGCTACACCTTC
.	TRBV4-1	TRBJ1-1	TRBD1	CASSQRYSERGRGTEAFF	TGCGCCAGCAGCCAACGGTATTCGGAAAGGGGGCGAGGCACTGAAGCTTTCTTT
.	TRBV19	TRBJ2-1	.	CASRSGVSSYNEQFF	TGTGCCAGTAGATCGGGCGTCTCCTCCTACAATGAGCAGTTCTTC
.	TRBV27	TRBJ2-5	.	CASSLVAEALQETQYF	TGTGCCAGCAGTTTAGTAGCGGAAGCCTTACAAGAGACCCAGTACTTC
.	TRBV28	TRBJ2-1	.	CASSFGGEQFF	TGTGCCAGCAGTTTTGGTGGTGAGCAGTTCTTC
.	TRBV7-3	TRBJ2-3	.	CASSLTSLYDTDTQYF	TGTGCCAGCAGCTTAACTAGCCTCTATGACACAGATACGCAGTATTTT
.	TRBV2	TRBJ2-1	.	CASSGRGHPLANEQFF	TGTGCCAGCAGTGGTCGGGGGCATCCCCTTGCGAATGAGCAGTTCTTC
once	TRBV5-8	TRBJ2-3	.	CASSRGLARGYF	TGTGCCAGCAGCCGGGGTTTGGCCCGGGGGTATTTT
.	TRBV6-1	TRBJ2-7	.	CASGNGEQYF	TGTGCCAGCGGGAATGGCGAGCAGTACTTC
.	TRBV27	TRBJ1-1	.	CASSFLGSEAFF	TGTGCCAGCAGTTTTCTCGGCAGTGAAGCTTTCTTT
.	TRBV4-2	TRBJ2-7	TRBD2	CASSYGLGGEQYF	TGTGCCAGCAGCTACGGACTAGGCGGCGAGCAGTACTTC
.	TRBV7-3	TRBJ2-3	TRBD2	CASSLLPPPSGRAADTQYF	TGTGCCAGCAGCTTACTACCCCCGCCTAGCGGGAGGGCCGCAGATACGCAGTATTTT
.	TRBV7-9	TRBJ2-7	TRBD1	CASSYRTGDEQYF	TGTGCCAGCAGCTACCGAACAGGGGACGAGCAGTACTTC
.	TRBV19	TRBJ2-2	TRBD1	CASSWDRGLNTGELFF	TGTGCCAGTAGTTGGGACAGGGGGCTTAACACCGGGGAGCTGTTTTTT
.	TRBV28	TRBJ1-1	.	CASSFVTEAFF	TGTGCCAGCAGTTTTGTCACTGAAGCTTTCTTT
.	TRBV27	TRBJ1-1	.	CASWGGPWAFF	TGTGCCAGCTGGGGGGGCCCTTGGGCTTTCTTT
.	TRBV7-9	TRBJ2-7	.	CASTPRGDRPYEQYF	TGTGCCAGCACCCCCCGGGGGGACAGACCCTACGAGCAGTACTTC
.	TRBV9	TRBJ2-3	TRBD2	CASSEWTRYTDTQYF	TGTGCCAGCAGCGAGTGGACTAGGTACACAGATACGCAGTATTTT
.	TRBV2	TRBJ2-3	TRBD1	CASSVPSTGAADTQYF	TGTGCCAGCAGTGTCCCAAGTACAGGGGCGGCAGATACGCAGTATTTT
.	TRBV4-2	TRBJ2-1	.	CASSQALSRPSEQFF	TGTGCCAGCAGCCAAGCGCTCTCCCGACCGTCAGAGCAGTTCTTC